The sequence of this T cell receptor (beta chain) was determined in a study of OX40 agonist ivuxolimab in advanced cancers. Study context: People in dose escalation had one of these cancers: hepatocellular carcinoma, melanoma, renal cell or head and neck cancer. Two cutaneous melanoma patients and one hepatocellular carcinoma patient, three in all, had partial responses. Treatment received earlier with anti-PD-1, anti-PD-L1 or anti-CTLA-4 agents was allowed, and 40% had some. Findings and caveats of the study: Among T cells, CD8+ cells averaged more expanded clones than CD4+ cells.

As regards this clone: Its antigen is not identified.

TCRdb's copy holds only in-frame clones and misses some; the assay was immunoSEQ multiplex PCR. Altogether around 18,000 clones are present, around 77% being singletons, with the ten largest covering 24%. Specimen: CD4+ or CD8+ T cells sorted from blood, collected in a trial of the OX40 agonist ivuxolimab. This sequence originates from an adult with an advanced solid tumor such as melanoma, head and neck, liver or kidney cancer.

The CDR3 DNA reads TGCAGCGTTGAAGATCCCCGGACAGGGCCCTACGAGCAGTACTTC. This encodes CSVEDPRTGPYEQYF. This rearrangement joins TRBV29-1 to TRBJ2-7, with 8 nucleotides matching TRBD1. Per germline, CDR1 SQVTM and CDR2 ANQGSEA. This CDR3 spans 15 amino acids. The V segment lost 0 bases and the J segment 2 bases; nucleotides outside the gene matches: 6.